Presented here are 19 T cell receptor beta chains from one specimen sequenced in a study of blood T cells in healthy people across ages. Combining a sample-barcoded 5' primer with a J-beta primer mix, a second PCR ran for roughly 7 to 12 cycles. Each CDR3 protein is one row after TCRdb ran MiXCR on the 5' RACE reads. The sample lists hundreds of thousands of distinct CDR3 sequences; 49% were seen once. Sequences were obtained from blood. The receptors were gathered from a woman aged 60-75 years in good health.

The chain has TRBV7-2 and TRBJ2-5; TRBD1 matches at 7 bases. Looked up from germline, CDR1 is SGHTA and CDR2 is FQGNSA. V lost 5 bases to trimming and J lost 3 bases; unmatched junction nucleotides: 6. CDR3 size: 14 residues. This CDR3 is CASSVNRGKETQYF. DNA for the CDR3: TGTGCCAGCAGCGTCAACAGGGGAAAAGAGACCCAGTACTTC.

The genes are TRBV6-5 and TRBJ2-5; tentatively, D is TRBD1 (6 bases). The CDR3 is 14 residues long. Deletions cut 2 bases from V and 5 bases from J, with 12 bases between. Looked up from germline, CDR1 is MNHEY and CDR2 is SVGAGI. The CDR3 DNA sequence: TGTGCCAGCAGTTACATGGGGGCCGCGGAGACCCAGTACTTC. Its translation: CASSYMGAAETQYF.

This clonotype was seen more than once but under ten times. The chain carries TRBV18 and TRBJ2-7; no reliable D call. Germline CDR1 reads KGHSH; CDR2 reads LQKENI. V was trimmed by 6 bases and J by 1 base, leaving 13 bases between them. The CDR3 extends over 14 amino acids. The CDR3 DNA sequence: TGTGCCAGCTCCCCGGATCTAGGATCCTACGAGCAGTACTTC. As protein: CASSPDLGSYEQYF.

This clonotype has at least ten counts. The chain joins TRBV20-1 to TRBJ2-5, with D maybe TRBD2 (6 bases). Germline V gene sequence: CDR1 DFQATT, CDR2 SNEGSKA (reference sequence). CDR3 length equals 15 residues. V lost 0 bases and J 5 bases, leaving 16 bases between the germline ends. This CDR3 is CSAREPLGGGETQYF. In nucleotides, the CDR3 is TGCAGTGCTAGAGAACCCCTAGGCGGAGGGGAGACCCAGTACTTC.

This clonotype has just a few counts. The rearrangement links TRBV28 to TRBJ2-6, with a tentative D call TRBD1 (6 bases). Germline CDR1 MDHEN, CDR2 SYDVKM. The CDR3 runs to 15 residues. Trimming stripped 8 bases from V and 0 bases from J, with 11 bases between. The CDR3 coding sequence is TGTGCCAGCGGGGGCGGGTCCTCTGGGGCCAACGTCCTGACTTTC. It encodes CASGGGSSGANVLTF. Drawing the rest from reference TRBV28 and TRBJ2-6, the complete variable domain is DVKVTQSSRYLVKRTGEKVFLECVQDMDHENMFWYRQDPGLGLRLIYFSYDVKMKEKGDIPEGYSVSREKKERFSLILESASTNQTSMYLCASGGGSSGANVLTFGAGSRLTVL.

V gene TRBV27 combines with J gene TRBJ1-4; D might be TRBD1 (5 bases). Trimming stripped 5 bases from V and 4 bases from J, with 11 bases between. The CDR3 runs to 14 residues. Per the germline V gene, CDR1 is MNHEY and CDR2 is SMNVEV (reference sequence). The CDR3 sequence: CASSQRGINEKLFF. DNA of the CDR3: TGTGCCAGCAGTCAGAGGGGAATTAATGAAAAACTGTTTTTT.

This clonotype was detected a few times. This chain connects TRBV20-1 to TRBJ2-5, with 12 positions matching TRBD2. The V and J ends lost 4 bases and 2 bases, in that order; junction bases with no gene match: 5. The CDR3 sequence is 15 residues long. CDR1 and CDR2 from the germline V gene are DFQATT and SNEGSKA (reference sequence). The CDR3 nucleotides read TGCAGTGCTACCGGGACTAGCGGGCCTCAAGAGACCCAGTACTTC. This sequence encodes CSATGTSGPQETQYF.

The J gene is TRBJ2-7, the V gene TRBV20-1; 7 positions agree with TRBD1. Unmatched junction bases numbered 8, after V lost 0 bases and J lost 6 bases. Germline V gene lookup returns CDR1 DFQATT and CDR2 SNEGSKA (reference sequence). The CDR3 is made up of 14 amino acids. CDR3 DNA: TGCAGTGCTAGAGAACCCTACGACAGGGTCGAGCAGTACTTC. As protein: CSAREPYDRVEQYF.

This clonotype was seen at least ten times. The chain carries TRBV27 and TRBJ2-7; TRBD2 matches at 7 bases. V lost 6 bases and J lost 0; bases outside the gene matches: 5. The CDR3 consists of 14 residues. The germline V gene encodes CDR1 MNHEY and CDR2 SMNVEV (reference sequence). CDR3 sequence (DNA): TGTGCCAGCAGGGAATGGGACTACTCCTACGAGCAGTACTTC. It yields the protein CASREWDYSYEQYF.

In this sample, this clonotype turned up a few times. The chain has TRBV20-1 and TRBJ1-1; tentatively, D is TRBD1 (6 bases). V lost 2 bases to trimming and J lost 10 bases, with 17 bases between them. The germline CDR1 and CDR2 sequences are DFQATT and SNEGSKA (reference sequence). The CDR3 sequence is 13 residues long. The CDR3 DNA is TGCAGTGCTAGACCACGGACAGCCCTCGTAGCTTTCTTT. Encoded protein: CSARPRTALVAFF.

The V and J genes are TRBV28 and TRBJ1-6, with TRBD1 matching 9 bases. The J segment lost 0 bases and the V segment lost 6 bases, leaving 6 bases of the junction unmatched. Germline CDR1 MDHEN, CDR2 SYDVKM. This CDR3 region has 17 residues. The CDR3 bases are TGTGCCAGCAGGGACAGGGGACCAAGCTCCTATAATTCACCCCTCCACTTT. This gives the protein CASRDRGPSSYNSPLHF. Full variable domain (rest looked up from reference TRBV28 and TRBJ1-6): DVKVTQSSRYLVKRTGEKVFLECVQDMDHENMFWYRQDPGLGLRLIYFSYDVKMKEKGDIPEGYSVSREKKERFSLILESASTNQTSMYLCASRDRGPSSYNSPLHFGNGTRLTVT.

This clonotype was counted only a few times. This chain uses TRBV28 with TRBJ2-5; D possibly corresponds to TRBD1 (5 bases). CDR1 and CDR2 (germline): MDHEN, SYDVKM. The CDR3 spans 12 residues. V was shortened by 5 bases and J by 12 bases, with 16 bases between the two germline ends. Here the CDR3 reads CASSLKGVIEYF. The CDR3 nucleotides are TGTGCCAGCAGTCTAAAAGGGGTCATAGAGTACTTC.

This sequence joins TRBV12-3 or TRBV12-4 and TRBJ1-6; maybe TRBD1 (6 bases). Trimming stripped 1 base from V and 6 bases from J, with 10 bases between. This CDR3 is built from 15 residues. Written as DNA, the CDR3 is TGTGCCAGCAGTTTAGGGGGGGCCGGTAATTCACCCCTCCACTTT. Its translation is CASSLGGAGNSPLHF.

The V and J genes are TRBV28 and TRBJ2-3; possibly TRBD1 for D (6 bases). From germline, CDR1 is MDHEN and CDR2 SYDVKM. Trimming shortened V by 0 bases and J by 2 bases, and 15 bases separated the two germline ends. This CDR3 spans 17 amino acids. CDR3 amino acids: CASSLWIDRSATDTQYF. The CDR3 nucleotides are TGTGCCAGCAGTTTATGGATTGACAGGTCTGCCACAGATACGCAGTATTTT.

The chain combines TRBV30 with TRBJ2-1; 14 nucleotides agree with TRBD2. CDR3 length: 16 amino acids. J lost 10 bases, V lost 3 bases, and 11 bases had no gene match. CDR1 and CDR2 (germline): GTSNPN, SVGIG (reference sequence). Here the CDR3 reads CAWRIKGLAGAKEQFF. The DNA of the CDR3 is TGTGCCTGGAGGATAAAGGGACTAGCGGGAGCTAAAGAGCAGTTCTTC.

About this clonotype itself: Germline is not matched at one junction end, which may reflect a read error. The chain links TRBV6-2 or TRBV6-3 to TRBJ1-5; D is unclear. The CDR3 totals 12 residues. Germline CDR1 MNHEY, CDR2 SVGEGT. CDR3 in amino acids: CDQTGSKQPQHF. CDR3 nucleotides: TGTGACCAGACCGGTAGCAAGCAGCCACAGCATTTT.

This clonotype was observed a few times. The rearrangement uses TRBV29-1 and TRBJ1-1, with D uncertain. This CDR3 has 14 residues. Deletions cut 0 bases from V and 6 bases from J, with 14 bases between. The germline CDR1 and CDR2 sequences are SQVTM and ANQGSEA. DNA of the CDR3: TGCAGCGTTGAAGATGGCCTCGGTACGGCTGAAGCTTTCTTT. Its protein product is CSVEDGLGTAEAFF.

DNA of the CDR3: TGCGCCAGCAGCCAAGATCTAGGGGGCTGGCAGCCCCAGCATTTT. Translation gives CASSQDLGGWQPQHF. V gene TRBV4-3 combines with J gene TRBJ1-5; 7 bases are shared with TRBD1. CDR3 length equals 15 residues. Per germline, CDR1 LGHNA and CDR2 YSLEER. With V trimmed by 0 bases and J by 7 bases, 6 bases remained unmatched.

The chain uses TRBV30 and TRBJ1-2; unclear D gene. V lost 2 bases and J 7 bases, leaving 11 bases between the germline ends. Germline V lookup: CDR1 GTSNPN, CDR2 SVGIG (reference sequence). This CDR3 has 12 residues. The CDR3 nucleotides read TGTGCCTGGAGTCGTCAGAACGCTGGCTACACCTTC. Translating gives CAWSRQNAGYTF.